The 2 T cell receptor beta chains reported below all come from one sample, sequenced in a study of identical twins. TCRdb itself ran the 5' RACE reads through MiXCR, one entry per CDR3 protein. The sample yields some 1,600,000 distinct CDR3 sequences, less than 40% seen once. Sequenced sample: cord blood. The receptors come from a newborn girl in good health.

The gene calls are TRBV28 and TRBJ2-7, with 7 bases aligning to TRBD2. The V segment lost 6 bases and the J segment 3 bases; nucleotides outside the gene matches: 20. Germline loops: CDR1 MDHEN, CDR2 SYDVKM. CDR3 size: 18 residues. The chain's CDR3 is CASRFRGFGGSGYYEQYF. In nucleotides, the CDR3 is TGTGCCAGCAGATTCCGAGGGTTCGGGGGGTCGGGTTACTACGAGCAGTACTTC.

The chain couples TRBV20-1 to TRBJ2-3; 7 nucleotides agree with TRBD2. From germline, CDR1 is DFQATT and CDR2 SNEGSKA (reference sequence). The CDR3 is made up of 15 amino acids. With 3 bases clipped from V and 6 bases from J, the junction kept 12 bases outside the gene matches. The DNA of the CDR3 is TGCAGTGCTAGGAGGAGGACTAGAGCATCCGATACGCAGTATTTT. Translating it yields CSARRRTRASDTQYF.